Following are 3 T cell receptor beta chains from one sample sequenced in a study of blood T cell repertoires in COVID-19. Measured with immunoSEQ multiplex PCR; TCRdb has only the in-frame clones, and not every one. Of tens of thousands of clones in the sample, 75% to 90% are singletons; the top ten hold around a third. The sequenced material came from peripheral blood. Receptors were obtained from a man between 60 and 75 years old with COVID-19, enrolled during active disease.

J is TRBJ1-1 and V is TRBV7-8, with D maybe TRBD1 (5 bases). The CDR3 contains 15 residues. V lost 5 bases and J 4 bases, leaving 17 bases between the germline ends. Per the germline V gene, CDR1 is SGHVS and CDR2 is FQNEAQ. The chain's CDR3 is CASSPITGEGTEAFF. In DNA form, the CDR3 reads TGTGCCAGCAGCCCAATCACGGGGGAAGGCACTGAAGCTTTCTTT.

This clone has a single count. This rearrangement joins TRBV19 to TRBJ2-7; 7 nucleotides line up with TRBD1. The V gene's germline CDR1 is LNHDA and CDR2 SQIVND (reference sequence). The CDR3 totals 14 residues. V shed 3 bases and J 5 bases; nucleotides not matched to a gene: 7. CDR3 in amino acids: CASSISDRIHEQYF. The CDR3 nucleotides read TGTGCCAGTAGTATCTCGGACAGGATCCACGAGCAGTACTTC.

This rearrangement joins TRBV11-1 to TRBJ2-1, with a weak D call TRBD1 (5 bases). CDR1 and CDR2 (germline): SGHAT, FQDESV (reference sequence). V gave up 3 bases and J gave up 9 bases, with 15 bases separating them. The CDR3 is 14 amino acids. CDR3 coding DNA: TGTGCCAGCAGCTTGGCCTCCAGGGTCCGTGAGCAGTTCTTC. Translation: CASSLASRVREQFF.